One sample yielded the 22 T cell receptor beta chains listed below, sequenced in a study of blood T cell repertoires in COVID-19. Sequencing used immunoSEQ multiplex PCR; TCRdb keeps in-frame clones, though not all of them. The data hold about 300,000 clones, with around nine tenths observed a single time. The sequenced material came from PBMCs or T cells enriched from blood (not recorded which). All receptors derive from a woman in her forties or fifties who had been exposed to COVID-19.

This chain links TRBV9 with TRBJ2-2; 8 bases line up with TRBD1. The trim removed 0 bases at V and 2 bases at J, leaving 3 bases unmatched. Per the germline V gene, CDR1 is SGDLS and CDR2 is YYNGEE. The CDR3 length is 16 residues. CDR3 sequence: CASSVGTGFNTGELFF. The CDR3 coding sequence is TGTGCCAGCAGCGTAGGGACAGGGTTTAACACCGGGGAGCTGTTTTTT.

CDR3 sequence (DNA): TGCAGCATAACTAGGAGCTCCTACAATGAGCAGTTCTTC. This gives the protein CSITRSSYNEQFF. The chain uses TRBV29-1 and TRBJ2-1, with D tentatively TRBD2 (5 bases). Between the trimmed V and J ends, which lost 8 bases and 0 bases, there was a span of 11 bases. CDR1 SQVTM and CDR2 ANQGSEA come from the germline V gene. The CDR3 is 13 amino acids.

This chain uses TRBV24-1 with TRBJ2-7; 8 bases map to TRBD1. CDR1 and CDR2 (germline): KGHDR, SFDVKD. The CDR3 is 12 residues long. V gave up 9 bases and J gave up 12 bases; unmatched junction bases: 12. The CDR3 loop reads CATLPSGGRMYF. The CDR3 DNA reads as TGTGCCACCCTACCCTCAGGGGGCAGGATGTACTTC.

This clone came up once. The gene calls are TRBV6-5 and TRBJ2-5; the match to TRBD2 covers 7 bases. From germline, CDR1 is MNHEY and CDR2 SVGAGI. The CDR3 contains 15 residues. V lost 2 bases, J lost 5 bases, and 8 bases stayed unmatched. This chain's CDR3 is CASSYLGGSGETQYF. In DNA, the CDR3 is TGTGCCAGCAGTTACCTCGGGGGGTCCGGGGAGACCCAGTACTTC.

A note on this clone: The sample carries other DNA sequences with the same CDR3. The chain has TRBV7-9 and TRBJ1-1, with D uncertain. CDR1 is SEHNR and CDR2 is FQNEAQ in the germline V gene (reference sequence). There are 13 residues in the CDR3. Trimming left V 1 base short and J 1 base short, with 4 bases between. CDR3 bases: TGTGCCAGCAGCTTAGGAGCGAACACTGAAGCTTTCTTT. This codes for CASSLGANTEAFF.

The rearrangement joins TRBV5-4 to TRBJ1-6, with D possibly matching TRBD1 (5 bases). Looked up from germline, CDR1 is SGHNT and CDR2 is YYREEE (reference sequence). This CDR3 spans 14 amino acids. Deletions cut 6 bases from V and 9 bases from J, with 16 bases between. The CDR3 reads CASTIDIGVSPLHF. The CDR3 bases are TGTGCCAGCACCATAGATATAGGGGTTTCACCCCTCCACTTT.

The chain is built from TRBV6-6 and TRBJ2-2, with TRBD2 identical over 8 bases. V lost 8 bases and J lost 5; bases outside the gene matches: 4. The length of the CDR3 is 13 residues. The germline V gene has CDR1 MNHNY and CDR2 SVGAGI (reference sequence). The CDR3 here is CASVGGATGELFF. CDR3 coding DNA: TGTGCCAGCGTCGGGGGGGCGACCGGGGAGCTGTTTTTT.

The rearrangement uses TRBV28 and TRBJ2-7; perhaps TRBD2 as D (6 bases). CDR1 and CDR2 from the germline V gene are MDHEN and SYDVKM. The CDR3 is 14 amino acids. Trimming left V 6 bases short and J 7 bases short, with 19 bases between. CDR3 in amino acids: CASSQSRELREQYF. The CDR3 DNA follows: TGTGCCAGCAGCCAGTCCCGGGAGCTTAGGGAGCAGTACTTC.

With regard to this clone: Here the CDR3 omits its conserved ending phenylalanine or tryptophan, so a read error is the likely source. The limits of the CDR3 on the DNA are not certain, so only TCRdb's listed CDR3 is given. V and J are TRBV28 and TRBJ2-7; the table's TRBD1 call for D was not verified on the DNA. The CDR3 sequence runs 9 residues, both termini included. In germline, CDR1 is MDHEN, CDR2 SYDVKM. The CDR3 region is CASSPTGGL.

This clone was observed once. The CDR3 DNA sequence: TGTGCCAGCAGCCAGGCTGACAGGGATCGTTCTGGAAACACCATATATTTT. Amino acid sequence: CASSQADRDRSGNTIYF. The rearrangement joins TRBV4-2 to TRBJ1-3, with TRBD1 identical over 7 bases. The CDR3 has 17 residues. The V gene's germline CDR1 is LGHNA and CDR2 YNFKEQ. Germline trimming cut 3 bases from V and 1 base from J; bases unmatched to any gene: 9.

The chain is built from TRBV7-2 and TRBJ2-5; a weak D match, TRBD1 (6 bases). Germline CDR1 SGHTA, CDR2 FQGNSA. V was trimmed by 5 bases and J by 4 bases, leaving 17 bases between them. The CDR3 covers 15 residues. Here the CDR3 DNA reads TGTGCCAGCAGCGCAACCGGGACAACTGGAGAGACCCAGTACTTC. It encodes CASSATGTTGETQYF.

The chain has TRBV3-1 (or the pseudogene TRBV3-2) and TRBJ1-5, with TRBD1 matching 8 bases. This CDR3 is 16 amino acids long. The germline V gene has CDR1 LGHDT and CDR2 YNNKEL (reference sequence). Germline trimming cut 1 base from V and 3 bases from J; bases unmatched to any gene: 5. CDR3 amino acids: CASSQGTGKANQPQHF. The CDR3 bases are TGTGCCAGCAGCCAAGGGACAGGGAAGGCCAATCAGCCCCAGCATTTT.

The chain uses TRBV6-5 and TRBJ2-7; perhaps TRBD2 as D (6 bases). CDR1 MNHEY and CDR2 SVGAGI come from the germline V gene. There are 14 residues in the CDR3. The V end lost 10 bases, the J end lost 2 bases, and 18 bases lay between the germline ends. CDR3 loop: CAISRSGETYEQYF. CDR3 nucleotides: TGTGCCATCTCCAGATCGGGGGAAACCTACGAGCAGTACTTC.

The chain recombines TRBV28 with TRBJ2-2; tentatively, D is TRBD2 (7 bases). The CDR3 totals 15 residues. CDR1 is MDHEN, CDR2 SYDVKM, per germline. Trimming stripped 3 bases from V and 4 bases from J, with 12 bases between. The CDR3 sequence: CASSFAGARTGELFF. CDR3 coding DNA: TGTGCCAGCAGTTTTGCGGGGGCTCGCACCGGGGAGCTGTTTTTT.

V gene TRBV19 combines with J gene TRBJ2-7, with 14 bases lining up with TRBD2. With 3 bases clipped from V and 4 bases from J, the junction kept 2 bases outside the gene matches. The CDR3 sequence is 15 residues long. CDR1 LNHDA and CDR2 SQIVND come from the germline V gene (reference sequence). This CDR3 is CASSMGLAGAYEQYF. The CDR3 DNA reads as TGTGCCAGTAGTATGGGACTAGCGGGGGCATACGAGCAGTACTTC. Complete variable domain (other parts from reference TRBV19 and TRBJ2-7): DGGITQSPKYLFRKEGQNVTLSCEQNLNHDAMYWYRQDPGQGLRLIYYSQIVNDFQKGDIAEGYSVSREKKESFPLTVTSAQKNPTAFYLCASSMGLAGAYEQYFGPGTRLTVT.

The J gene is TRBJ2-2, the V gene TRBV7-2; TRBD2 agrees at 7 bases. Unmatched junction bases numbered 3, after V lost 1 base and J lost 1 base. Germline V gene sequence: CDR1 SGHTA, CDR2 FQGNSA. This CDR3 comprises 16 residues. The CDR3 protein is CASSLEVAGNTGELFF. DNA for the CDR3: TGTGCCAGCAGCTTAGAGGTAGCGGGGAACACCGGGGAGCTGTTTTTT.

This chain joins TRBV6-1 and TRBJ1-1; D unclear. V was clipped by 2 bases and J by 4 bases, with 11 bases between them. This CDR3 has 14 amino acids. In germline, CDR1 is MNHNS, CDR2 SASEGT. CDR3 bases: TGTGCCAGCAGTGAACGGGGATTACTCACTGAAGCTTTCTTT. Translating gives CASSERGLLTEAFF.

In its sample, this clone was seen once. J is TRBJ1-5 and V is TRBV15; tentatively, D is TRBD1 (6 bases). Between the trimmed V and J ends, which lost 8 bases and 1 base, there was a span of 9 bases. Germline loops: CDR1 LNHNV, CDR2 YYDKDF (reference sequence). This CDR3 has 13 amino acids. The CDR3: CATQGLSNQPQHF. In DNA, the CDR3 is TGTGCCACCCAGGGGTTGAGCAATCAGCCCCAGCATTTT.

This chain joins TRBV7-2 and TRBJ2-5, with TRBD2 identical over 8 bases. Germline CDR1 is SGHTA and CDR2 is FQGNSA. V dropped 5 bases and J dropped 3; count of bases not matched to a gene: 11. The CDR3 extends over 16 amino acids. The CDR3 here is CASSITGTSGEETQYF. In nucleotides, the CDR3 is TGTGCCAGCAGCATCACCGGGACTAGTGGGGAAGAGACCCAGTACTTC.

This sequence joins TRBV5-4 and TRBJ2-3; 12 bases match TRBD2. CDR1 SGHNT and CDR2 YYREEE come from the germline V gene (reference sequence). The CDR3 loop spans 16 amino acids. V gave up 1 base and J gave up 2 bases; unmatched junction bases: 2. The CDR3 loop reads CASSLTSGGPTDTQYF. The CDR3 DNA sequence: TGTGCCAGCAGCTTGACTAGCGGGGGGCCCACAGATACGCAGTATTTT.

The rearrangement joins TRBV19 to TRBJ2-5; 9 bases are a match to TRBD1. Germline CDR1 reads LNHDA; CDR2 reads SQIVND (reference sequence). With V trimmed by 10 bases and J by 5 bases, 11 bases remained unmatched. This CDR3 has 14 residues. The CDR3 here is CATKAGTGRETQYF. For the CDR3, the DNA is TGTGCCACTAAAGCCGGGACAGGGCGGGAGACCCAGTACTTC.

The chain combines TRBV24-1 with TRBJ2-3, with D perhaps TRBD2 (5 bases). The germline V gene encodes CDR1 KGHDR and CDR2 SFDVKD. CDR3 length: 15 amino acids. V gave up 4 bases and J gave up 1 base, with 11 bases separating them. The CDR3: CATSEPAGRTDTQYF. The CDR3 DNA follows: TGTGCCACCAGTGAGCCGGCGGGCCGCACAGATACGCAGTATTTT.